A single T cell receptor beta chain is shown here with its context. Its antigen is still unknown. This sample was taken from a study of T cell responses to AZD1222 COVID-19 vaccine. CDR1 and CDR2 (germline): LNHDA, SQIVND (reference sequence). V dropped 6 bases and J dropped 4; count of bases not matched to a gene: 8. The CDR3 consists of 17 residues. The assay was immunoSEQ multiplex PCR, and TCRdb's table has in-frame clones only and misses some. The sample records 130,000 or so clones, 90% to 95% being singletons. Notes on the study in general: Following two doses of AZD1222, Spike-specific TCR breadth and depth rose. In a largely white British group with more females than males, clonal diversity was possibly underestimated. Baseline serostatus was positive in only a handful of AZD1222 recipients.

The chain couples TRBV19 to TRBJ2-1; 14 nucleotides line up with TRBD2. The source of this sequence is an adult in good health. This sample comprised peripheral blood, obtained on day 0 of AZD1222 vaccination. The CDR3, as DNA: TGTGCCAGTAGCCAAAGGGGACTAGCGGGAGTGTACAATGAGCAGTTCTTC. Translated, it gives CASSQRGLAGVYNEQFF.